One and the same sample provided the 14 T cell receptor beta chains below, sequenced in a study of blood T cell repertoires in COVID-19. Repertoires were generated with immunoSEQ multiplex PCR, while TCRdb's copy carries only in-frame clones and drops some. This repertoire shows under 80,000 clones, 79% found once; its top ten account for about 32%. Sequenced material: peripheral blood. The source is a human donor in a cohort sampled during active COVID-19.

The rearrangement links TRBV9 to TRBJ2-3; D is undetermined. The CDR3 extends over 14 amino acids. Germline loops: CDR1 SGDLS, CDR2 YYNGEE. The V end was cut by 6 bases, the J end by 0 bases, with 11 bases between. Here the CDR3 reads CASTPSLSTDTQYF. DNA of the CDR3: TGTGCCAGCACTCCGAGCCTTAGCACAGATACGCAGTATTTT. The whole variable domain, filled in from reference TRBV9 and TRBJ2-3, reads DSGVTQTPKHLITATGQRVTLRCSPRSGDLSVYWYQQSLDQGLQFLIQYYNGEERAKGNILERFSAQQFPDLHSELNLSSLELGDSALYFCASTPSLSTDTQYFGPGTRLTVL.

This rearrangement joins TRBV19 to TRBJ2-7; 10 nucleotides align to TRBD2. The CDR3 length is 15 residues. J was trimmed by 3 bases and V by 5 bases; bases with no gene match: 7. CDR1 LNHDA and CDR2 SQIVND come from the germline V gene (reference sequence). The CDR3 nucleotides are TGTGCCAGTAGTCCAAGCGGGAGGGCCCTCTACGAGCAGTACTTC. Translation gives CASSPSGRALYEQYF. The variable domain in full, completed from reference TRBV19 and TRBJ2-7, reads DGGITQSPKYLFRKEGQNVTLSCEQNLNHDAMYWYRQDPGQGLRLIYYSQIVNDFQKGDIAEGYSVSREKKESFPLTVTSAQKNPTAFYLCASSPSGRALYEQYFGPGTRLTVT.

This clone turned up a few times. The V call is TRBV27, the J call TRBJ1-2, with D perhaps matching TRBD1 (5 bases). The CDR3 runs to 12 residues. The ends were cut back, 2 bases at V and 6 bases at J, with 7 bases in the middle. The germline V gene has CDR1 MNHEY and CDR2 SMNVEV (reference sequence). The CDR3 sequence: CASSLRGDGYTF. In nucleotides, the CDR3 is TGTGCCAGCAGTTTAAGGGGTGATGGCTACACCTTC.

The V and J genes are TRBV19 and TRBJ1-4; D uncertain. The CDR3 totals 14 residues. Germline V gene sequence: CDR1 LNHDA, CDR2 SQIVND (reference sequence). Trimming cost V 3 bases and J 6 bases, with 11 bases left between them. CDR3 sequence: CASSIGDAYEKLFF. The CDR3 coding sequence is TGTGCCAGTAGTATCGGGGATGCATATGAAAAACTGTTTTTT.

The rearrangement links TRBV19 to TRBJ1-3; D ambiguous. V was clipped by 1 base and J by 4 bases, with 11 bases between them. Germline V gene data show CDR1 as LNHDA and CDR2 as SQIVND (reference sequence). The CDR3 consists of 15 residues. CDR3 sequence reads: CASSIVAGIGNTIYF. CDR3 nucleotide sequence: TGTGCCAGTAGTATAGTGGCGGGAATAGGAAACACCATATATTTT. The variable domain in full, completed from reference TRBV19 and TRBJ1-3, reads DGGITQSPKYLFRKEGQNVTLSCEQNLNHDAMYWYRQDPGQGLRLIYYSQIVNDFQKGDIAEGYSVSREKKESFPLTVTSAQKNPTAFYLCASSIVAGIGNTIYFGEGSWLTVV.

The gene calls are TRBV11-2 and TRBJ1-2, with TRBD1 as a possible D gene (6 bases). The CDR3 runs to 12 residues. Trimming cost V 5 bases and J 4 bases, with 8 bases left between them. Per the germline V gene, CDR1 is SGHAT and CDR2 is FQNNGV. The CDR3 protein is CASSGTSYGYTF. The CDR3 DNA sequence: TGTGCCAGCAGCGGGACATCCTATGGCTACACCTTC.

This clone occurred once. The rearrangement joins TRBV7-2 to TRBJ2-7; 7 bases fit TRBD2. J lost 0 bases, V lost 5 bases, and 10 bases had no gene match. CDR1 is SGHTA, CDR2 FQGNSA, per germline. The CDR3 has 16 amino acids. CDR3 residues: CASSKVASGFSYEQYF. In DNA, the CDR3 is TGTGCCAGCAGCAAGGTGGCTAGCGGCTTCTCCTACGAGCAGTACTTC.

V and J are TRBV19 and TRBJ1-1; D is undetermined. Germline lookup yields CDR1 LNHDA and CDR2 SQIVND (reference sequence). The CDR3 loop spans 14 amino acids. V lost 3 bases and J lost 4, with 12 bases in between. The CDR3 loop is CASSIGSGSTEAFF. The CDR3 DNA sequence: TGTGCCAGTAGTATCGGGTCTGGTAGCACTGAAGCTTTCTTT.

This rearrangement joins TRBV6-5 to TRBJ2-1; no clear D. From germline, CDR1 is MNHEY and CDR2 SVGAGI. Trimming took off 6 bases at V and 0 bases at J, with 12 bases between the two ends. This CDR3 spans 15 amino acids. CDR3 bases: TGTGCCAGCAGAGAGGAGCACCGCTCCTACAATGAGCAGTTCTTC. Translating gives CASREEHRSYNEQFF.

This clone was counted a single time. CDR3 coding DNA: TGTGCCAGTGGGACTAGCGGTTCCACAGATACGCAGTATTTT. Its protein product is CASGTSGSTDTQYF. The rearrangement links TRBV19 to TRBJ2-3; TRBD2 matches 11 bases. Germline CDR1 LNHDA, CDR2 SQIVND (reference sequence). This CDR3 spans 14 amino acids. V dropped 8 bases and J dropped 2; count of bases not matched to a gene: 3.

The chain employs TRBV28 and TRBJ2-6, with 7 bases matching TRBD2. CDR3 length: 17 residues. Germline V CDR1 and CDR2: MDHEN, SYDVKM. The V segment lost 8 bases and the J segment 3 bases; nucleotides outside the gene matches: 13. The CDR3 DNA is TGTGCCAGCCTAACTTCCCGGGGAGGGGTTGGGGCCAACGTCCTGACTTTC. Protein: CASLTSRGGVGANVLTF.

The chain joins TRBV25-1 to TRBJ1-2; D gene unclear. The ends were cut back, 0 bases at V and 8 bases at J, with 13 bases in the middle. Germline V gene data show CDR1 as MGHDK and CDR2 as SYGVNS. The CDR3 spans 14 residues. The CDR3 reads CASSEYPRTGGYTF. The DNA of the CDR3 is TGTGCCAGCAGTGAATATCCCAGGACTGGAGGCTACACCTTC.

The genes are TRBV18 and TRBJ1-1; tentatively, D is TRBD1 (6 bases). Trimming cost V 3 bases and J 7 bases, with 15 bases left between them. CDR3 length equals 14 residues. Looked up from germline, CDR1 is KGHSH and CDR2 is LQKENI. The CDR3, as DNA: TGTGCCAGCTCACCCCCAACAGGGAAACGTGAAGCTTTCTTT. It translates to CASSPPTGKREAFF.

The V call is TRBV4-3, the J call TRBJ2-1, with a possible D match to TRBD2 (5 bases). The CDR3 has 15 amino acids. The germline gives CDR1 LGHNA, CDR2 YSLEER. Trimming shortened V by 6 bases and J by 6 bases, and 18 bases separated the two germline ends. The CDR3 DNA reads TGCGCCAGCAGTCGAGCGGTCTTGGTAGGCAATGAGCAGTTCTTC. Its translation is CASSRAVLVGNEQFF.